This TCR beta chain was identified in a study of CD4 T cells in relation to SARS-CoV-2 and coronaviruses. Trimming removed 8 bases at V and 4 bases at J, with 14 bases between. Germline-derived CDR1 and CDR2 are SGHTA and FQGTGA. CDR3 length equals 13 residues. Concerning this clone itself: The target antigen is unknown.

Unexposed donor CD4+ T cells date from about 2011-2018, before the COVID-19 pandemic. After roughly 9 days of culture, CD4+ T cells were isolated. Only in-frame clones appear in the TCRdb table, and some are missing; sequencing was by immunoSEQ multiplex PCR. The data hold tens of thousands of clones, with around three quarters observed a single time. This chain links TRBV7-3 with TRBJ1-1, with D perhaps matching TRBD1 (6 bases). The TCR sequence derives from a human donor in good health. Specimen: CD4+ T cells from PBMCs, cultured in vitro. In nucleotides, the CDR3 is TGTGCCAGCGCCAGGAAAGGGGGCACTGAAGCTTTCTTT. Amino acids: CASARKGGTEAFF. Full variable domain (outside the CDR3, taken from reference TRBV7-3 and TRBJ1-1): GAGVSQTPSNKVTEKGKYVELRCDPISGHTALYWYRQSLGQGPEFLIYFQGTGAADDSGLPNDRFFAVRPEGSVSTLKIQRTERGDSAVYLCASARKGGTEAFFGQGTRLTVV.